What follows are 10 T cell receptor beta chains derived from one specimen sequenced in a study of low-dose radiotherapy and immunotherapy resistance in tumors. Time point: after trial treatment. This sample's treatment: LDRT plus nivolumab, ipilimumab, low-dose cyclophosphamide and aspirin (RACIN trial). A constant-region primer paired with the V-primer adapter amplified TCRs over about 18 PCR cycles. TCRdb used MiXCR to reprocess the reads, holding one entry per CDR3 protein. Among roughly 50,000 distinct CDR3 sequences listed, around a third were seen once. The material sequenced was PBMCs, taken after low-dose radiotherapy plus immunotherapy. Receptor source: a male donor with rectosigmoid adenocarcinoma.

This clonotype has a count of ten or more. The V and J genes are TRBV20-1 and TRBJ1-3; TRBD1 might be the D (5 bases). V was cut by 6 bases and J by 4 bases, with 10 bases left in between. CDR1 is DFQATT, CDR2 SNEGSKA, per germline (reference sequence). CDR3 length: 12 amino acids. CDR3: CSAQGSGNTIYF. In DNA, the CDR3 is TGCAGTGCGCAGGGTTCGGGAAACACCATATATTTT.

This clonotype was recorded at least ten times. CDR3 nucleotide sequence: TGTGCCAGCACCGACGGGGCTAGCGGGGGGGACGTTGAGCAGTTCTTC. It is translated as CASTDGASGGDVEQFF. The rearrangement links TRBV6-2 or TRBV6-3 to TRBJ2-1; TRBD2 matches at 12 bases. Germline CDR1 and CDR2: MNHEY and SVGEGT. This CDR3 comprises 16 residues. J gave up 9 bases and V 7 bases, and 13 bases lay outside the gene matches.

The J gene is TRBJ2-3, the V gene TRBV5-5; no definite D call. The CDR3 loop spans 17 amino acids. Trimming took 4 bases from V and 1 from J, leaving 19 bases between them. CDR1 and CDR2 (germline): SGHKS, YYEKEE (reference sequence). CDR3 amino acids: CASSTSIMAAGTDTQYF. In DNA form, the CDR3 reads TGTGCCAGCAGCACCAGTATTATGGCGGCGGGCACAGATACGCAGTATTTT.

In regard to this clonotype: A far larger clone is only one base removed, so a read error is likely. This chain connects TRBV28 to TRBJ2-1; D is uncertain. Deletions cut 4 bases from V and 8 bases from J, with 6 bases between. CDR3 length: 11 residues. CDR1 and CDR2 from the germline V gene are MDHEN and SYDVKM. The CDR3 is CASSSFYEQFF. CDR3 in DNA: TGTGCCAGCAGTTCGTTCTATGAGCAGTTCTTC.

The V gene is TRBV24-1, the J gene TRBJ2-1, with 10 bases aligning to TRBD2. Trimming took 4 bases from V and 6 from J; bases not matched to a gene: 8. The length of the CDR3 is 16 residues. The V gene's germline CDR1 is KGHDR and CDR2 SFDVKD. This chain's CDR3 is CATSDRAGGPSNEQFF. CDR3 sequence (DNA): TGTGCCACCAGTGACCGAGCGGGAGGGCCTTCCAATGAGCAGTTCTTC.

This clonotype was observed at least ten times. This sequence joins TRBV6-6 and TRBJ1-6, with D tentatively TRBD1 (5 bases). V shed 7 bases and J shed 5 bases, with 21 bases lying between them. This CDR3 is 17 amino acids long. CDR1 and CDR2 from the germline V gene are MNHNY and SVGAGI (reference sequence). CDR3 DNA sequence: TGTGCCAGCACCCTTATCCAGGGCGGGGTAAATAATTCACCCCTCCACTTT. This gives the protein CASTLIQGGVNNSPLHF.

Ten or more counts support this clonotype. This chain uses TRBV5-1 with TRBJ2-5; 8 bases agree with TRBD1. V was clipped by 0 bases and J by 5 bases; unmatched bases: 6. Germline loops: CDR1 SGHRS, CDR2 YFSETQ. The CDR3 runs to 15 residues. For the CDR3, the DNA is TGCGCCAGCAGCTTGGCGTCAGGGGGCTCGGAGACCCAGTACTTC. This sequence encodes CASSLASGGSETQYF.

Regarding this clonotype: At one of its ends the junction is not consistent with the germline gene, which may arise from a read error. CDR3 nucleotide sequence: TGTGCCAGCAGCTTGTCAAAAGGGTGGGGATTGAGTTCACCCCTCCACTTT. Translation gives CASSLSKGWGLSSPLHF. This rearrangement joins TRBV5-3 to TRBJ1-6; no firm D call. TRBV5-3 is flagged as an ORF with uncertain function. This CDR3 has 17 residues.

The CDR3 sequence: CASSEVGLAGVGETQYF. As DNA, the CDR3 is TGTGCCAGCAGTGAAGTCGGACTTGCGGGAGTAGGGGAGACCCAGTACTTC. V and J are TRBV6-8 and TRBJ2-5; 7 nucleotides match TRBD2. Trimming took 5 bases from V and 5 from J; bases not matched to a gene: 17. The CDR3 has 17 residues. In germline, CDR1 is MNHGY, CDR2 SAAAGT.

This clonotype came up many times. V usage is TRBV20-1 and J usage is TRBJ2-1; 12 bases map to TRBD2. This CDR3 comprises 18 residues. In germline, CDR1 is DFQATT, CDR2 SNEGSKA (reference sequence). The ends lost 0 bases at V and 1 base at J; junction bases unmatched: 7. The CDR3 loop is CSARDSLTSGGSYNEQFF. The DNA of the CDR3 is TGCAGTGCTAGAGATTCTCTTACTAGCGGGGGGTCCTACAATGAGCAGTTCTTC.